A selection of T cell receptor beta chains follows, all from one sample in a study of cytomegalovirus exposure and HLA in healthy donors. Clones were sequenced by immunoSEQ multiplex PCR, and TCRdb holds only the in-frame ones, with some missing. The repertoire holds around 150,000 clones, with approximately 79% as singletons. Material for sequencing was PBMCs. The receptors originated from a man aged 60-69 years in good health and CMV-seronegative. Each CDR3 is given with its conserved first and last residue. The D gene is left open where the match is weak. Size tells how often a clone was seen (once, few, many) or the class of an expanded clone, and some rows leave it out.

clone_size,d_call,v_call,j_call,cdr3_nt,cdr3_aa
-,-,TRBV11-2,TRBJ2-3,TGTGCCAGCAGCTTAGCTGTTCAATCCGGGGTCCCGCAGTATTTT,CASSLAVQSGVPQYF
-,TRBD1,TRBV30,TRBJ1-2,TGTGCCTGGAGTGTAAACCCTCGTTATTTCGACAGGGTCGACTATGGCTACACCTTC,CAWSVNPRYFDRVDYGYTF
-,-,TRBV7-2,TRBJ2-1,TGTGCCAGCAGCTTAGGCAGGGCGTCCTACAATGAGCAGTTCTTC,CASSLGRASYNEQFF
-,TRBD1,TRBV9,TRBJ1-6,TGTGCCAGCAGCTCCACGGGACAGGGGAATTCACCCCTCCACTTT,CASSSTGQGNSPLHF
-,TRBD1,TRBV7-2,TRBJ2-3,TGTGCCAGCAGCTTAGCAGGGGGCGTGGATACGCAGTATTTT,CASSLAGGVDTQYF
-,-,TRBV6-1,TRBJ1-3,TGTGCCAGCTGGTCAGGCAGCTCTGGAAACACCATATATTTT,CASWSGSSGNTIYF
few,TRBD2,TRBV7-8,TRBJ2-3,TGTGCCAGCAGCTCGAAATTTGGGTTGGGACTAGCGGGAGCGACAGATACGCAGTATTTT,CASSSKFGLGLAGATDTQYF
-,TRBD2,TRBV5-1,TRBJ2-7,TGCGCCAGCCAAACTAGCGGGGGTTCGCACGAGCAGTACTTC,CASQTSGGSHEQYF
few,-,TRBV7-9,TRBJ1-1,TGTTCCAGCACACCTTTGTGGTCAGGGCCTAACACTGAAGCTTTCTTT,CSSTPLWSGPNTEAFF
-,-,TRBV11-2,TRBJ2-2,TGTGCCAGCAGCTTAGCCGACAGCACCGGGGAGCTGTTTTTT,CASSLADSTGELFF
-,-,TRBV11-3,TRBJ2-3,TGTGCCAGCAGCTTAGGCGGGGCCGAAGGGACGGATACGCAGTATTTT,CASSLGGAEGTDTQYF
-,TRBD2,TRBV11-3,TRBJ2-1,TGTGCCAGCAGTTTTAGCGGGTCCTCCTACAATGAGCAGTTCTTC,CASSFSGSSYNEQFF
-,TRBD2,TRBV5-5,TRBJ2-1,TGTGCCAGCAGCTCGAGGTTAGCGGGAGTAGTCTATGAGCAGTTCTTC,CASSSRLAGVVYEQFF
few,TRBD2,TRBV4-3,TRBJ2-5,TGCGCCAGCAGCCCCACGGGGGGGGAACAAGAGACCCAGTACTTC,CASSPTGGEQETQYF
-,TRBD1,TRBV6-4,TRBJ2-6,TGTGCCAGCAGTGGGACAGGGAGCTCTGGGGCCAACGTCCTGACTTTC,CASSGTGSSGANVLTF
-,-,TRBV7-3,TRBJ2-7,TGTGCCAGCAGCTCCTTACAGGGTCGCGAGCAGTACTTC,CASSSLQGREQYF
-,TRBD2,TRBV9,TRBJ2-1,TGTGCCAGCAGCGCGACTAGCGGGACCTACAATGAGCAGTTCTTC,CASSATSGTYNEQFF
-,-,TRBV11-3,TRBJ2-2,TGTGCCAGCAGCTTAGTCTGGGGAGCCGGGGAGCTGTTTTTT,CASSLVWGAGELFF
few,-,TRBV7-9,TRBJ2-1,TGTGCCAGCAGCCCCCGAGGTGTATACAATGAGCAGTTCTTC,CASSPRGVYNEQFF
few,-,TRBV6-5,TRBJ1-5,TGTGCCAGCAGTTTCGGACTGACCAATCAGCCCCAGCATTTT,CASSFGLTNQPQHF
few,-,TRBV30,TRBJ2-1,TGTGCCTGGAGTGTACGAGTGGATGAGCAGTTCTTC,CAWSVRVDEQFF
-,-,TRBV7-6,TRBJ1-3,TGTGCCAGCAGCTTAGCGGGGGGGCCCTCTGGAAACACCATATATTTT,CASSLAGGPSGNTIYF
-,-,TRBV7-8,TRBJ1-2,TGTGCCAGCAGCCCATCCTCGGGGGGCCGCGGCTATGGCTACACCTTC,CASSPSSGGRGYGYTF
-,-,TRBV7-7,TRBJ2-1,TGTGCCAGCAGCTTTGCCCTTGGAATGGAGGAGCAGTTCTTC,CASSFALGMEEQFF
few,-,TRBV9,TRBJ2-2,TGTGCCAGCAGCGTTAGGGGGACCGGGGAGCTGTTTTTT,CASSVRGTGELFF
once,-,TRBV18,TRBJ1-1,TGTGCCAGCTCACCACCAAGGGGCCAAAATCTGAACACTGAAGCTTTCTTT,CASSPPRGQNLNTEAFF
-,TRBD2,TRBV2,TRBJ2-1,TGTGCCAGCAGTGTAGGACTAGCGGGAAAGGACAATGAGCAGTTCTTC,CASSVGLAGKDNEQFF
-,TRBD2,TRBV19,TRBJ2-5,TGTGCCAGTAGTCTCGGGACTAGCGGGGGGGCTACCCAGTACTTC,CASSLGTSGGATQYF
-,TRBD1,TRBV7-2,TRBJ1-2,TGTGCCAGCAGCCCCTGGACAGGGAACTATGGCTACACCTTC,CASSPWTGNYGYTF
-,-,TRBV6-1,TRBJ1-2,TGTGCCAGCAGCGCTCGGGGGGGACGTGGCTACACCTTC,CASSARGGRGYTF
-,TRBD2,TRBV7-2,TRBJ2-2,TGTGCCAGCAGCTCGGGCCCCGGGACTAGGCGGGGCACCGGGGAGCTGTTTTTT,CASSSGPGTRRGTGELFF
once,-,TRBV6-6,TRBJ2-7,TGTGCCAGCAGGACTTCCTACGAGCAGTACTTC,CASRTSYEQYF
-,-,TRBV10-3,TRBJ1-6,TGTGCCATCAGTGGTAAAAGGACTGCCGGGGGGTCTGGTTCACCCCTCCACTTT,CAISGKRTAGGSGSPLHF
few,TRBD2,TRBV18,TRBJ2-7,TGTGCCAGCTCACTAAGGGATAGCGGGACCTACGAGCAGTACTTC,CASSLRDSGTYEQYF
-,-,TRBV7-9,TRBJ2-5,TGTGCCAGCAGTTCGGAGACCCAGTACTTC,CASSSETQYF
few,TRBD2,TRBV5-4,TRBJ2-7,TGTGCCAGCAGCGTTGGGACTAGCGTCCGCGAGCAGTACTTC,CASSVGTSVREQYF
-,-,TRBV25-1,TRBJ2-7,TGTGCCAGCAGTGAGAGGACAGCCTACGAGCAGTACTTC,CASSERTAYEQYF
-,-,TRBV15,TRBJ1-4,TGTGCCACCAGCAGAGGGGACATTCGTGAAAAACTGTTTTTT,CATSRGDIREKLFF
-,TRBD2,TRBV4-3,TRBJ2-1,TGCGCCAGCAGCCATCGACTAGCTGCCCCAATCGATGAGCAGTTCTTC,CASSHRLAAPIDEQFF
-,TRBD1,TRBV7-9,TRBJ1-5,TGTGCCAGCAGCACGGGACAGGGCAATCAGCCCCAGCATTTT,CASSTGQGNQPQHF
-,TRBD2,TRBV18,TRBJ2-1,TGTGCCAGCTCACCACCGTCGGGCGGGAGTTACAATGAGCAGTTCTTC,CASSPPSGGSYNEQFF
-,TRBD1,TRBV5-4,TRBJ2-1,TGTGCCAGCAGTCCCGACAGGGTCGATGAGCAGTTCTTC,CASSPDRVDEQFF
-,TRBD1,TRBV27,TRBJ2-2,TGTGCCAGCACCCCGGGGTGGGCCGGACAGGGGAACACCGGGGAGCTGTTTTTT,CASTPGWAGQGNTGELFF
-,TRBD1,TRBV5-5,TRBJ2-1,TGTGCCAGCAGCTCCGGGACAGGGGATTACAATGAGCAGTTCTTC,CASSSGTGDYNEQFF
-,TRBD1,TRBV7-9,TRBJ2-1,TGTGCCAGCAGCCTTACAAACAGGGGATCCTACAATGAGCAGTTCTTC,CASSLTNRGSYNEQFF
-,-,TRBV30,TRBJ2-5,TGTGCCTGGAGTCCCGGGACTCGCGGACAAGAGACCCAGTACTTC,CAWSPGTRGQETQYF
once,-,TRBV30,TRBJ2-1,TGTGCCTGGAATGAGGAAGCGTACAATGAGCAGTTCTTC,CAWNEEAYNEQFF
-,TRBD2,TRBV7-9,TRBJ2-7,TGTGCCAGCAGCCCCGGGACTAGCTCCTACGAGCAGTACTTC,CASSPGTSSYEQYF
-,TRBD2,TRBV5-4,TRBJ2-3,TGTGCCAGCAGTCCCGGGACTAGCGGAACCACAGATACGCAGTATTTT,CASSPGTSGTTDTQYF
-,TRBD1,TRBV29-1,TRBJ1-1,TGCAGCGTCGAGGGGACAGGGGGATCGGGCACTGAAGCTTTCTTT,CSVEGTGGSGTEAFF
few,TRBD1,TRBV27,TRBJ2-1,TGTGCCAGCACCACTCGCGGGACAGGGGGCTATTTTGAGCAGTTCTTC,CASTTRGTGGYFEQFF
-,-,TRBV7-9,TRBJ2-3,TGTGCCAGCACCAAGGGGGTACTAAACACAGATACGCAGTATTTT,CASTKGVLNTDTQYF
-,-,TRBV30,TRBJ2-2,TGTGCCTGGAGTGAAGGACAGCCGGGCACCGGGGAGCTGTTTTTT,CAWSEGQPGTGELFF
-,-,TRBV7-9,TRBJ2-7,TGTGCCAGCAGCTTAGCCAGGGACTGGCGGTACGAGCAGTACTTC,CASSLARDWRYEQYF
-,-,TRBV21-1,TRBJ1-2,TGTGCCAGCAAAGGGAGCCACCCCGCCGGCTACACCTTC,CASKGSHPAGYTF
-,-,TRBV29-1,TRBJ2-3,TGCAGTCTTGGGGGGGAGGGGGGACTTAGCACAGATACGCAGTATTTT,CSLGGEGGLSTDTQYF
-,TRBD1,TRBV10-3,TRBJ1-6,TGTGCCATCAGTGAGTCGGAAGGGACAGGGCCTTATTATAATTCACCCCTCCACTTT,CAISESEGTGPYYNSPLHF
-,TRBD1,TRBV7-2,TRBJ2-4,TGTGCCAGCAGCCGCGGCCCTCGGACAGGGGGCTTCAACATTCAGTACTTC,CASSRGPRTGGFNIQYF
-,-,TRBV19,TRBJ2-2,TGTGCCAGTCAGCGTGCCGGGGAGCTGTTTTTT,CASQRAGELFF
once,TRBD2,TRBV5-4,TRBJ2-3,TGTGCCAGCAGACACTATAGCGGGAGGGCAGATACGCAGTATTTT,CASRHYSGRADTQYF